These 17 T cell receptor beta chains came from one sample sequenced in a study of T cell repertoires in cytomegalovirus infection. In TCRdb, the reads were re-called with MiXCR into one record per CDR3 protein. The repertoire has 200,000 to 300,000 distinct CDR3 sequences, 9.1% of them found once; the top ten carry about 14%. Input material: PBMCs. Receptor source: a human donor in good health (CMV status not recorded). Some clones in this sample may be carry-over from other donors' samples.

This clonotype was seen many times. Written as DNA, the CDR3 is TGTGCCAGCAGCTTGGCTGGGGGCTATGGCTACACCTTC. It encodes CASSLAGGYGYTF. The gene calls are TRBV5-5 and TRBJ1-2, with D perhaps matching TRBD1 (5 bases). Germline V gene lookup returns CDR1 SGHKS and CDR2 YYEKEE (reference sequence). Trimming took 0 bases from V and 4 from J, leaving 7 bases between them. The CDR3 contains 13 residues.

This clonotype was seen at least ten times. This chain joins TRBV7-2 and TRBJ2-1; 12 positions agree with TRBD2. The V gene end was trimmed by 4 bases and the J gene end by 8 bases; junction bases not matched to a gene: 9. Germline V gene data show CDR1 as SGHTA and CDR2 as FQGNSA. The CDR3 runs 16 residues. The CDR3 reads CASSSSGRGQWDEQFF. The DNA for the CDR3 is TGTGCCAGCAGCTCTAGCGGGAGGGGGCAGTGGGATGAGCAGTTCTTC.

Ten or more counts support this clonotype. The chain recombines TRBV7-8 with TRBJ2-7; D is perhaps TRBD1 or TRBD2 (6 bases each). The CDR3 consists of 15 residues. With 3 bases removed from V and 0 bases from J, the gap between germline ends came to 12 bases. From germline, CDR1 is SGHVS and CDR2 FQNEAQ. The CDR3 protein is CASSFSGQFSYEQYF. In DNA, the CDR3 is TGTGCCAGCAGCTTTAGCGGACAGTTCTCCTACGAGCAGTACTTC. Supplemented by reference TRBV7-8 and TRBJ2-7, the full variable domain reads GAGVSQSPRYKVAKRGQDVALRCDPISGHVSLFWYQQALGQGPEFLTYFQNEAQLDKSGLPSDRFFAERPEGSVSTLKIQRTQQEDSAVYLCASSFSGQFSYEQYFGPGTRLTVT.

This clonotype was observed many times. The chain is built from TRBV7-2 and TRBJ2-7; a weak D match, TRBD1 (6 bases). Trimming stripped 0 bases from V and 6 bases from J, with 15 bases between. The CDR3 runs 15 residues. Per germline, CDR1 SGHTA and CDR2 FQGNSA. For the CDR3, the DNA is TGTGCCAGCAGCTTAGCCGCAGGGGAAGTGGGCGAGCAGTACTTC. Translating it yields CASSLAAGEVGEQYF.

This clonotype was detected many times. The V gene is TRBV7-2, the J gene TRBJ1-2; no clear D. V shed 2 bases and J shed 4 bases, with 11 bases lying between them. There are 14 residues in the CDR3. Germline V gene lookup returns CDR1 SGHTA and CDR2 FQGNSA. The CDR3 loop is CASSLSVAAYGYTF. CDR3 coding DNA: TGTGCCAGCAGCTTATCTGTAGCAGCCTATGGCTACACCTTC.

J is TRBJ1-5 and V is TRBV19, with D uncertain. CDR3 length: 12 residues. Germline V gene sequence: CDR1 LNHDA, CDR2 SQIVND (reference sequence). Trimming took 2 bases from V and 7 from J, leaving 6 bases between them. CDR3 sequence reads: CASSIQYQPQHF. The DNA for the CDR3 is TGTGCCAGTAGTATACAATACCAGCCCCAGCATTTT.

This clonotype has a count of ten or more. The chain couples TRBV7-2 to TRBJ2-1; D unclear. The CDR3 consists of 13 residues. The V gene's germline CDR1 is SGHTA and CDR2 FQGNSA. Trimming cost V 7 bases and J 9 bases, with 16 bases left between them. The CDR3 loop is CASTPTPNGEQFF. In DNA, the CDR3 is TGTGCCAGCACCCCCACCCCTAACGGTGAGCAGTTCTTC.

This clonotype was observed a few times. V and J are TRBV7-9 and TRBJ1-2; D might be TRBD1 (5 bases). Trimming stripped 10 bases from V and 3 bases from J, with 18 bases between. The CDR3 loop spans 14 amino acids. The V gene's germline CDR1 is SEHNR and CDR2 FQNEAQ (reference sequence). The CDR3 spells CATQIDTGYYGYTF. The CDR3, as DNA: TGTGCCACACAGATCGATACAGGCTACTATGGCTACACCTTC.

This clonotype was detected many times. The rearrangement joins TRBV7-9 to TRBJ2-5, with D tentatively TRBD2 (6 bases). This CDR3 contains 15 residues. Germline values: CDR1 SEHNR, CDR2 FQNEAQ (reference sequence). V lost 2 bases to trimming and J lost 5 bases, with 15 bases between them. The CDR3 bases are TGTGCCAGCAGCTTATCTTCCGGGAGTATGGAGACCCAGTACTTC. It yields the protein CASSLSSGSMETQYF.

This clonotype was counted ten times or more. The chain couples TRBV19 to TRBJ1-6, with 7 bases aligning to TRBD1. The CDR3 consists of 15 residues. The junction had 11 bases not matched to a gene; V was cut back by 5 bases and J by 10 bases. Germline V gene data show CDR1 as LNHDA and CDR2 as SQIVND (reference sequence). Here the CDR3 reads CASSVSDRLRSPLHF. CDR3 nucleotide sequence: TGTGCCAGTAGTGTGTCGGACAGGCTCCGCTCACCCCTCCACTTT.

Ten or more counts support this clonotype. The chain has TRBV7-2 and TRBJ2-7; 7 nucleotides agree with TRBD1. The CDR3 is made up of 15 amino acids. The V segment lost 2 bases and the J segment 2 bases; nucleotides outside the gene matches: 6. Germline lookup yields CDR1 SGHTA and CDR2 FQGNSA. CDR3 loop: CASSLSGTETYEQYF. In DNA, the CDR3 is TGTGCCAGCAGCTTATCTGGGACAGAAACCTACGAGCAGTACTTC.

This clonotype was counted many times. As DNA, the CDR3 is TGCAGTGCCGTACCTGGTCCCCGGGATAACTATGGCTACACCTTC. This gives the protein CSAVPGPRDNYGYTF. The chain links TRBV20-1 to TRBJ1-2; D not resolved. The CDR3 extends over 15 amino acids. Trimming left V 6 bases short and J 1 base short, with 18 bases between. The germline CDR1 and CDR2 sequences are DFQATT and SNEGSKA (reference sequence).

The CDR3 DNA sequence: TGTGCCAGCAGCTTCCTGACAGGGATCTACGAGCAGTACTTC. Translated, it gives CASSFLTGIYEQYF. V gene TRBV11-3 combines with J gene TRBJ2-7; TRBD1 aligns across 7 bases. Germline values: CDR1 SGHNT, CDR2 YENEEA. The V segment lost 3 bases and the J segment 3 bases; nucleotides outside the gene matches: 5. The CDR3 has 14 residues. Drawing the rest from reference TRBV11-3 and TRBJ2-7, the complete variable domain is EAGVVQSPRYKIIEKKQPVAFWCNPISGHNTLYWYLQNLGQGPELLIRYENEEAVDDSQLPKDRFSAERLKGVDSTLKIQPAELGDSAVYLCASSFLTGIYEQYFGPGTRLTVT.

This rearrangement joins TRBV29-1 to TRBJ1-1; TRBD1 aligns across 8 bases. V dropped 5 bases and J dropped 0; count of bases not matched to a gene: 5. Germline V gene data show CDR1 as SQVTM and CDR2 as ANQGSEA. This CDR3 has 14 residues. CDR3 DNA: TGCAGCGTTCGGACAGGGCGCATGAACACTGAAGCTTTCTTT. This encodes CSVRTGRMNTEAFF.

This clonotype was counted ten times or more. The V and J genes are TRBV7-2 and TRBJ2-1; TRBD2 matches 11 bases. The V and J ends lost 8 bases and 12 bases, in that order; junction bases with no gene match: 9. The CDR3 has 13 residues. Germline CDR1 SGHTA, CDR2 FQGNSA. CDR3 region: CASQLAGVLVQFF. The DNA for the CDR3 is TGTGCCAGCCAACTAGCGGGAGTCCTTGTGCAGTTCTTC.

This clonotype was observed many times. The chain recombines TRBV7-2 with TRBJ1-6, with D possibly matching TRBD1 (5 bases). V was trimmed by 0 bases and J by 1 base, leaving 7 bases between them. The CDR3 contains 16 residues. Germline V gives CDR1 SGHTA, CDR2 FQGNSA. The CDR3 is CASSLAGVSYNSPLHF. CDR3 coding DNA: TGTGCCAGCAGCTTAGCGGGGGTGTCCTATAATTCACCCCTCCACTTT.

In this sample, this clonotype turned up many times. The J gene is TRBJ1-1, the V gene TRBV12-3 or TRBV12-4; the D gene is possibly TRBD1 (6 bases). This CDR3 is 13 amino acids long. With 7 bases removed from V and 5 bases from J, the gap between germline ends came to 14 bases. The DNA of the CDR3 is TGTGCCAGCACCTCACAGGGTTGGACTGAAGCTTTCTTT. It yields the protein CASTSQGWTEAFF.